This passage covers 31 T cell receptor beta chains from one sample sequenced in a study of blood T cell repertoires in COVID-19. Assay: immunoSEQ multiplex PCR; the TCRdb copy retains only in-frame clones and omits some. Of about 480,000 clones in the sample, 87% were seen once. Sequencing was done on a sample of PBMCs or T cells enriched from blood (not recorded which). These receptors were obtained from a woman younger than 35 with acute COVID-19.

There are a few counts of this clone. The rearrangement uses TRBV10-3 and TRBJ1-6; 10 bases line up with TRBD1. The trim removed 8 bases at V and 8 bases at J, leaving 6 bases unmatched. The CDR3 runs to 14 residues. CDR1 is ENHRY and CDR2 is SYGVKD in the germline V gene. The CDR3 reads CAIRPGTGDSPLHF. DNA for the CDR3: TGTGCCATCCGTCCCGGGACAGGGGATTCACCCCTCCACTTT.

This clone was recorded a few times. The CDR3 spells CASSFYIFSATGYEQYF. The CDR3 nucleotides are TGTGCCAGCAGCTTCTATATCTTCTCCGCGACTGGCTACGAGCAGTACTTC. The chain has TRBV11-2 and TRBJ2-7; no clear D gene. Germline loops: CDR1 SGHAT, CDR2 FQNNGV. Trimming removed 3 bases from V and 3 bases from J, with 21 bases in between. The CDR3 contains 17 residues.

The rearrangement links TRBV25-1 to TRBJ1-1; TRBD1 might be the D (5 bases). The V end lost 0 bases, the J end lost 6 bases, and 20 bases lay between the germline ends. The CDR3 contains 17 residues. Germline V gene sequence: CDR1 MGHDK, CDR2 SYGVNS. This CDR3 reads CASSEYSAGRSIPEAFF. Written as DNA, the CDR3 is TGTGCCAGCAGTGAATATAGTGCGGGACGGTCCATCCCTGAAGCTTTCTTT.

The V gene is TRBV1, the J gene TRBJ2-7; the table calls TRBD2, which could not be checked here. TRBV1 is given as a pseudogene. The CDR3 spans 8 residues. CDR3 DNA sequence: TGCACCAGCAGCCAGGAGAAGTTC. The encoded protein is CTSSQEKF.

The chain is built from TRBV12-3 or TRBV12-4 and TRBJ1-4; 7 bases match TRBD1. The length of the CDR3 is 12 residues. V lost 5 bases, J lost 11 bases, and 5 bases stayed unmatched. CDR3 nucleotide sequence: TGTGCCAGCAGTCCGACAGGGACTAAACTGTTTTTT. Translation gives CASSPTGTKLFF.

V and J are TRBV25-1 and TRBJ2-7, with D uncertain. The CDR3 sequence is 12 residues long. Trimming left V 3 bases short and J 3 bases short, with 6 bases between. Germline V gives CDR1 MGHDK, CDR2 SYGVNS. The CDR3 is CASSDPSYEQYF. For the CDR3, the DNA is TGTGCCAGCAGTGATCCCAGCTACGAGCAGTACTTC.

This chain joins TRBV4-3 and TRBJ1-2; TRBD1 might be the D (6 bases). Germline lookup yields CDR1 LGHNA and CDR2 YSLEER. V was shortened by 1 base and J by 1 base, with 10 bases between the two germline ends. The CDR3 totals 15 residues. In DNA form, the CDR3 reads TGCGCCAGCAGCCAAGGGGACAACGATAACTATGGCTACACCTTC. Translated: CASSQGDNDNYGYTF.

To note about this clone: This same CDR3 is encoded by further DNA sequences in the sample. V gene TRBV5-6 combines with J gene TRBJ1-5, with a weak D call TRBD1 (6 bases). The CDR3 contains 14 residues. From germline, CDR1 is SGHDT and CDR2 YYEEEE. V dropped 2 bases and J dropped 1 base, with 7 bases sitting between them. The CDR3 DNA is TGTGCCAGCAGCTTAGGACAGAGCAATCAGCCCCAGCATTTT. Translation: CASSLGQSNQPQHF. Using reference TRBV5-6 and TRBJ1-5 for the parts outside the CDR3, the full variable domain is DAGVTQSPTHLIKTRGQQVTLRCSPKSGHDTVSWYQQALGQGPQFIFQYYEEEERQRGNFPDRFSGHQFPNYSSELNVNALLLGDSALYLCASSLGQSNQPQHFGDGTRLSIL.

V is TRBV11-2 and J is TRBJ1-6; no clear D. Germline V gives CDR1 SGHAT, CDR2 FQNNGV. Trimming pared 1 base from V and 1 base from J, leaving 14 bases between. The CDR3 extends over 18 amino acids. CDR3 nucleotides: TGTGCCAGCAGCTTAGTGGCAGATTTGAGGTCCTATAATTCACCCCTCCACTTT. This translates into CASSLVADLRSYNSPLHF.

The CDR3 protein is CASRPQQGLVEKLFF. CDR3 nucleotides: TGTGCCAGTAGACCCCAGCAGGGGCTTGTCGAAAAACTGTTTTTT. The chain recombines TRBV19 with TRBJ1-4; perhaps TRBD1 as D (6 bases). Trimming took 6 bases from V and 8 from J, leaving 19 bases between them. The CDR3 sequence is 15 residues long. Germline V lookup: CDR1 LNHDA, CDR2 SQIVND (reference sequence).

This clone was counted once. The chain combines TRBV7-8 with TRBJ1-5; D unclear. V lost 4 bases to trimming and J lost 0 bases, with 13 bases between them. CDR1 SGHVS and CDR2 FQNEAQ come from the germline V gene. The CDR3 is 16 amino acids. The DNA of the CDR3 is TGTGCCAGCAGCTACCTTCTGGGCGTTAGCAATCAGCCCCAGCATTTT. This codes for CASSYLLGVSNQPQHF.

This rearrangement joins TRBV13 to TRBJ1-2, with D perhaps TRBD1 (6 bases). Trimming pared 0 bases from V and 6 bases from J, leaving 11 bases between. The CDR3 is 14 amino acids. Germline CDR1 PRHDT, CDR2 FYEKMQ (reference sequence). The CDR3 region is CASSLGGGANGYTF. The CDR3 DNA is TGTGCCAGCAGCTTAGGAGGGGGGGCAAATGGCTACACCTTC.

The CDR3 spells CASSPSGGYGNQPQHF. For the CDR3, the DNA is TGTGCCAGCAGCCCCTCGGGAGGATATGGCAATCAGCCCCAGCATTTT. This chain joins TRBV3-1 (or the pseudogene TRBV3-2) and TRBJ1-5; D ambiguous. Germline V lookup: CDR1 LGHDT, CDR2 YNNKEL (reference sequence). Trimming stripped 4 bases from V and 2 bases from J, with 15 bases between. This CDR3 has 16 residues.

The V and J genes are TRBV6-6 and TRBJ2-4; TRBD1 matches 7 bases. The germline V gene has CDR1 MNHNY and CDR2 SVGAGI (reference sequence). The CDR3 consists of 18 residues. The V and J ends lost 5 bases and 6 bases, in that order; junction bases with no gene match: 19. CDR3 sequence (DNA): TGTGCCAGCAGTCCCCCCCCCGCAAGAGGACAGGTCCCAAACATTCAGTACTTC. Its protein is CASSPPPARGQVPNIQYF.

V usage is TRBV5-6 and J usage is TRBJ1-3, with D uncertain. V was shortened by 4 bases and J by 0 bases, with 11 bases between the two germline ends. This CDR3 is 15 amino acids long. Germline V gives CDR1 SGHDT, CDR2 YYEEEE. DNA for the CDR3: TGTGCCAGCAGCCTCAACATCTTCTCTGGAAACACCATATATTTT. Protein sequence: CASSLNIFSGNTIYF.

The CDR3 reads CASITIWGDEQFF. Here the CDR3 DNA reads TGTGCCAGCATTACTATTTGGGGCGATGAGCAGTTCTTC. J is TRBJ2-1 and V is TRBV2; D may be TRBD1 (5 bases). Germline V gives CDR1 SNHLY, CDR2 FYNNEI. CDR3 length: 13 amino acids. V dropped 7 bases and J dropped 8 bases, with 15 bases sitting between them.

The genes are TRBV12-5 and TRBJ1-2; the D is unclear. CDR1 is LGHNT and CDR2 is FRNRAP in the germline V gene. The CDR3 extends over 13 amino acids. V was clipped by 3 bases and J by 4 bases, with 9 bases between them. CDR3 DNA sequence: TGTGCTAGTGGTTTTAGACTCCCCTATGGCTACACCTTC. Encoded protein: CASGFRLPYGYTF.

The chain recombines TRBV28 with TRBJ2-7; 9 nucleotides match TRBD2. From germline, CDR1 is MDHEN and CDR2 SYDVKM. V shed 10 bases and J 4 bases; nucleotides not matched to a gene: 11. The CDR3 totals 14 residues. In DNA, the CDR3 is TGTGCCACCTTACTTAGCGGGAGCCTGTACGAGCAGTACTTC. Its translation is CATLLSGSLYEQYF.

The chain is built from TRBV3-1 (or the pseudogene TRBV3-2) and TRBJ1-2; a weak D match, TRBD1 (6 bases). CDR1 is LGHDT and CDR2 is YNNKEL in the germline V gene (reference sequence). The length of the CDR3 is 14 residues. Deletions cut 4 bases from V and 6 bases from J, with 15 bases between. The DNA for the CDR3 is TGTGCCAGCAGCCCTACAGGGCCTGGAGATGGCTACACCTTC. Translated, it gives CASSPTGPGDGYTF.

The rearrangement uses TRBV15 and TRBJ2-5; D is unclear. Germline CDR1 is LNHNV and CDR2 is YYDKDF (reference sequence). This CDR3 has 16 residues. Between the trimmed V and J ends, which lost 0 bases and 7 bases, there was a span of 18 bases. CDR3 residues: CATSRDDYRLDGTQYF. The CDR3 DNA reads TGTGCCACCAGCAGAGATGATTACCGGCTAGATGGGACCCAGTACTTC.

CDR3 region: CASSAETTTEQYF. The CDR3 coding sequence is TGCGCCAGCAGTGCCGAGACTACTACCGAGCAGTACTTC. The rearrangement links TRBV10-2 to TRBJ2-7, with a tentative D call TRBD2 (5 bases). Between the trimmed V and J ends, which lost 4 bases and 6 bases, there was a span of 13 bases. The germline gives CDR1 WSHSY, CDR2 SAAADI. This CDR3 has 13 amino acids.

The genes are TRBV11-2 and TRBJ1-1; a possible D gene is TRBD1 (5 bases). This CDR3 spans 13 amino acids. V lost 5 bases and J 7 bases, leaving 14 bases between the germline ends. Germline values: CDR1 SGHAT, CDR2 FQNNGV. The CDR3 sequence: CASSVLGGLEAFF. As DNA, the CDR3 is TGTGCCAGCAGCGTGTTGGGGGGACTTGAAGCTTTCTTT. The entire variable domain, with the rest obtained from reference TRBV11-2 and TRBJ1-1, is as follows: EAGVAQSPRYKIIEKRQSVAFWCNPISGHATLYWYQQILGQGPKLLIQFQNNGVVDDSQLPKDRFSAERLKGVDSTLKIQPAKLEDSAVYLCASSVLGGLEAFFGQGTRLTVV.

The rearrangement joins TRBV3-1 (or the pseudogene TRBV3-2) to TRBJ2-1, with unresolved D. The CDR3 has 13 amino acids. The germline CDR1 and CDR2 sequences are LGHDT and YNNKEL (reference sequence). V lost 3 bases, J lost 4 bases, and 7 bases lay in between. The CDR3 DNA reads as TGTGCCAGCAGCCAGGAGAGGTACAATGAGCAGTTCTTC. It yields the protein CASSQERYNEQFF.

V is TRBV6-5 and J is TRBJ1-3; 8 bases align to TRBD1. The V and J ends lost 4 bases and 4 bases, in that order; junction bases with no gene match: 6. Germline V lookup: CDR1 MNHEY, CDR2 SVGAGI. CDR3 length: 15 residues. CDR3 protein: CASSSDRGVGNTIYF. In DNA form, the CDR3 reads TGTGCCAGCAGTTCCGACAGGGGAGTCGGAAACACCATATATTTT.

V gene TRBV28 combines with J gene TRBJ1-5; 9 positions agree with TRBD1. Trimming cost V 5 bases and J 6 bases; bases outside gene matches: 2. Per germline, CDR1 MDHEN and CDR2 SYDVKM. The CDR3 is 13 residues long. The CDR3: CASSGTGSQPQHF. CDR3 sequence (DNA): TGTGCCAGCAGTGGGACAGGGAGTCAGCCCCAGCATTTT.

The CDR3 loop reads CASSSASGRAYEQYF. DNA for the CDR3: TGTGCCAGCAGTTCTGCGAGTGGGAGAGCCTACGAGCAGTACTTC. The chain joins TRBV6-5 to TRBJ2-7, with D tentatively TRBD2 (5 bases). The germline gives CDR1 MNHEY, CDR2 SVGAGI. The CDR3 is 15 amino acids. The germline V and J ends were trimmed by 4 bases and 2 bases, with 15 bases remaining between them.

The chain uses TRBV5-4 and TRBJ2-7; TRBD1 aligns across 8 bases. Losses at the gene ends were 2 bases for V and 0 bases for J; bases not matched to a gene: 1. This CDR3 has 14 residues. CDR1 and CDR2 from the germline V gene are SGHNT and YYREEE (reference sequence). This CDR3 is CASSFGTGSYEQYF. CDR3 sequence (DNA): TGTGCCAGCAGCTTTGGGACAGGCTCCTACGAGCAGTACTTC.

The chain combines TRBV7-9 with TRBJ2-2; the match to TRBD2 covers 8 bases. The CDR3 totals 16 residues. The V and J ends lost 4 bases and 1 base, in that order; junction bases with no gene match: 5. Germline V gene sequence: CDR1 SEHNR, CDR2 FQNEAQ (reference sequence). CDR3 DNA: TGTGCCAGCAGCTCCCATAGCGGGGAGAACACCGGGGAGCTGTTTTTT. Amino acids: CASSSHSGENTGELFF.

The V and J genes are TRBV30 and TRBJ2-1; 9 bases line up with TRBD2. The junction had 11 bases not matched to a gene; V was cut back by 8 bases and J by 0 bases. Germline V lookup: CDR1 GTSNPN, CDR2 SVGIG (reference sequence). This CDR3 is 16 amino acids long. In DNA form, the CDR3 reads TGTGCCGGGGGGTTTCAGACTAGCGGCTCCTACAATGAGCAGTTCTTC. The encoded protein is CAGGFQTSGSYNEQFF.

This rearrangement joins TRBV29-1 to TRBJ2-7, with 10 positions matching TRBD1. Per the germline V gene, CDR1 is SQVTM and CDR2 is ANQGSEA. The CDR3 runs 14 residues. After removal of 0 bases from V and 3 bases from J, the junction contained 2 bases not matched to a gene. The CDR3 nucleotides read TGCAGCGTTGAAGATGGGGACAGGGGCTACGAGCAGTACTTC. This gives the protein CSVEDGDRGYEQYF.

V usage is TRBV7-8 and J usage is TRBJ1-5; D is perhaps TRBD1 (6 bases). V lost 0 bases and J lost 4, with 13 bases in between. This CDR3 spans 16 amino acids. From germline, CDR1 is SGHVS and CDR2 FQNEAQ. The CDR3 coding sequence is TGTGCCAGCAGCTTAGCCCAGACAGGAATTAATCAGCCCCAGCATTTT. Translating it yields CASSLAQTGINQPQHF.